This TCR beta chain was documented in a study of beta chain features in type 1 diabetes. The study, taken as a whole, reports: It was among patients, rather than healthy donors, that naive, central memory and Treg TCRB repertoires appeared more similar. A possible short-template PCR bias applies equally to patients and controls. Among all four CD4+ subsets, Type 1 diabetes patients had TCRB CDR3s that were moderately but significantly shorter.

Cell sorting via CD45RO/CCR7/CD25/CD127/CD95/CD27 was performed to obtain CD4+ naive, central memory, regulatory and stem cell-like memory cells. The CDR3 runs to 13 residues. The ends were cut back, 5 bases at V and 5 bases at J, with 12 bases in the middle. Per germline, CDR1 LNHDA and CDR2 SQIVND (reference sequence). Concerning this clone itself: Its target is unknown.

Expressed TCRB transcripts were sequenced after all isolated RNA was converted to cDNA. Libraries were prepared by immunoSEQ multiplex PCR; TCRdb keeps only in-frame clonotypes and omits some of them. Of around 650,000 clones listed, around 11% are singletons. The sample was naive CD4+ T cells from blood. The V and J genes are TRBV19 and TRBJ2-5; TRBD2 is a possible D gene (6 bases). The receptor was derived from a man aged 25-45 years with type 1 diabetes. The CDR3 bases are TGTGCCAGTAGTGAGACTAGTGGTGAGACCCAGTACTTC. This translates into CASSETSGETQYF.